These 23 T cell receptor beta chains came from one sample sequenced in a study of blood T cells in healthy people across ages (dated by TCRdb to the mid-2010s). Receptor amplification or capture employed 5' RACE. Instrument on record: Illumina HiSeq 2500. A second 7 to 11 cycle PCR used a sample-barcoded 5' primer and a J-beta primer mix. The raw public data were reprocessed by TCRdb itself: fastp quality trimming at Q25, MiXCR clonotype calling, in-frame beta chains only. Each entry is one CDR3 protein sequence, shown with its most common DNA and genes. For this sample there are about 1.7 million distinct CDR3 sequences; roughly 27% appear just once. Jointly, the top ten make up 7.7% of the sample. Sequencing used blood. The receptors were gathered from a woman aged 30 to 39 in good health.

J is TRBJ2-7 and V is TRBV6-4, with D hard to call. The J call may be wrong; the DNA end is better matched by TRBJ2-5. This CDR3 spans 13 amino acids. Germline V gene lookup returns CDR1 MRHNA and CDR2 SNTAGT. The CDR3 region has the DNA TGTGCCAGCAGTGCGGGTAACAAAGAGACCCAGTACTTC. Its protein is CASSAGNKETQYF.

This clonotype came up a few times. The DNA for the CDR3 is TGTGCCAGCTCACCACGGAAGATCCAGGGAAGCACTGAAGCTTTCTTT. It translates to CASSPRKIQGSTEAFF. V and J are TRBV18 and TRBJ1-1, with a possible D match to TRBD1 (5 bases). The germline gives CDR1 KGHSH, CDR2 LQKENI. The CDR3 length is 16 residues. Deletions cut 1 base from V and 4 bases from J, with 16 bases between.

This clonotype was counted only a few times. This chain uses TRBV6-6 with TRBJ2-7, with D perhaps matching TRBD2 (6 bases). The CDR3 runs 14 residues. CDR1 is MNHNY, CDR2 SVGAGI, per germline (reference sequence). Trimming took 2 bases from V and 3 from J, leaving 11 bases between them. CDR3 sequence (DNA): TGTGCCAGCAGTTACACGGAGGGGAGCTACGAGCAGTACTTC. It codes for CASSYTEGSYEQYF.

The rearrangement joins TRBV20-1 to TRBJ1-2, with D maybe TRBD1 (5 bases). The germline V gene has CDR1 DFQATT and CDR2 SNEGSKA (reference sequence). The CDR3 contains 12 residues. Trimming shortened V by 4 bases and J by 7 bases, and 13 bases separated the two germline ends. This CDR3 reads CSATLDTVGYTF. CDR3 nucleotide sequence: TGCAGTGCTACCCTGGACACCGTTGGCTACACCTTC.

This clonotype was observed at least ten times. The rearrangement links TRBV6-5 to TRBJ1-2, with unresolved D. The CDR3 consists of 13 residues. CDR1 and CDR2 (germline): MNHEY, SVGAGI. Trimming removed 6 bases from V and 8 bases from J, with 16 bases in between. The CDR3 here is CASSAAPQDGYTF. Here the CDR3 DNA reads TGTGCCAGCAGCGCGGCCCCCCAGGACGGCTACACCTTC.

The sample holds a few counts of this clonotype. This chain's CDR3 is CASSPLSGLGLHNEQFF. CDR3 sequence (DNA): TGTGCCAGCAGCCCCCTCTCGGGACTAGGTCTCCACAATGAGCAGTTCTTC. The chain combines TRBV11-2 with TRBJ2-1, with 8 bases aligning to TRBD2. Germline lookup yields CDR1 SGHAT and CDR2 FQNNGV. J gave up 5 bases and V 5 bases, and 14 bases lay outside the gene matches. This CDR3 comprises 17 residues.

This clonotype has only a few counts. This chain links TRBV6-1 with TRBJ1-5; D is perhaps TRBD1 (5 bases). The CDR3 totals 18 residues. Germline CDR1 and CDR2: MNHNS and SASEGT. V dropped 6 bases and J dropped 0 bases, with 21 bases sitting between them. CDR3 DNA: TGTGCCAGCAGACAGAGAGAGGTTGGGGGGGATAGCAATCAGCCCCAGCATTTT. Translated: CASRQREVGGDSNQPQHF.

This clonotype was seen many times. The chain recombines TRBV5-1 with TRBJ2-7, with TRBD2 identical over 8 bases. Germline CDR1 reads SGHRS; CDR2 reads YFSETQ. The V and J ends lost 2 bases and 2 bases, in that order; junction bases with no gene match: 3. The CDR3 is 14 residues long. The DNA for the CDR3 is TGCGCCAGCAGCTTCAGCGGGGGTACCTACGAGCAGTACTTC. It translates to CASSFSGGTYEQYF.

This clonotype was recorded many times. The CDR3 here is CASSQEGSWGYTQYF. CDR3 sequence (DNA): TGCGCCAGCAGCCAAGAGGGTTCGTGGGGTTATACGCAGTATTTT. The V call is TRBV4-3, the J call TRBJ2-3; D not resolved. This CDR3 contains 15 residues. V shed 0 bases and J shed 7 bases, with 14 bases lying between them. Per the germline V gene, CDR1 is LGHNA and CDR2 is YSLEER.

There are a few counts of this clonotype. This chain joins TRBV21-1 and TRBJ2-1. TRBV21-1 is listed as a pseudogene. CDR3 size: 17 residues. DNA of the CDR3: TGTGCCAGCAGCAAAGCGCTTCGAGCGGGAGCTTACAATGAGCAGTTCTTC. This translates into CASSKALRAGAYNEQFF.

The chain employs TRBV20-1 and TRBJ1-4, with unresolved D. V was trimmed by 3 bases and J by 4 bases, leaving 6 bases between them. The CDR3 covers 12 residues. Germline CDR1 and CDR2: DFQATT and SNEGSKA (reference sequence). The CDR3 region has the DNA TGCAGTGCTAGGGGGATTAATGAAAAACTGTTTTTT. The encoded protein is CSARGINEKLFF.

V is TRBV7-6 and J is TRBJ2-7; a weak D match, TRBD2 (5 bases). The germline V gene has CDR1 SGHVS and CDR2 FNYEAQ. Deletions cut 6 bases from V and 5 bases from J, with 11 bases between. The CDR3 consists of 12 residues. CDR3 in amino acids: CASRSLGNEQYF. CDR3 DNA: TGTGCCAGCAGGTCACTAGGTAACGAGCAGTACTTC.

V gene TRBV5-5 combines with J gene TRBJ2-1; 8 bases fit TRBD2. V shed 4 bases and J 6 bases; nucleotides not matched to a gene: 9. The CDR3 is 15 residues long. From germline, CDR1 is SGHKS and CDR2 YYEKEE (reference sequence). DNA for the CDR3: TGTGCCAGCAGCCTGGGACTAGGATTGTTCAATGAGCAGTTCTTC. This translates into CASSLGLGLFNEQFF.

There are many counts of this clonotype. The V and J genes are TRBV11-2 and TRBJ2-5; D uncertain. Germline CDR1 reads SGHAT; CDR2 reads FQNNGV. Trimming removed 5 bases at V and 4 bases at J, with 11 bases between. The CDR3 runs 13 residues. CDR3 nucleotides: TGTGCCAGCAGCCACTATCGGGCAGAGACCCAGTACTTC. Translated, it gives CASSHYRAETQYF.

This rearrangement joins TRBV28 to TRBJ2-3; D may be TRBD1 or TRBD2 (7 bases each). The CDR3 length is 20 residues. Per the germline V gene, CDR1 is MDHEN and CDR2 is SYDVKM. Trimming removed 7 bases from V and 0 bases from J, with 29 bases in between. The CDR3 nucleotides are TGTGCCAGCACTCCTTTTGCAGGGAGGGGGCTCACTACTAGCACAGATACGCAGTATTTT. Protein: CASTPFAGRGLTTSTDTQYF.

As for this clonotype: A much bigger clone sits one base away, suggesting this may be a read error. This chain joins TRBV20-1 and TRBJ2-4, with D unresolved. V was pared by 1 base and J by 2 bases, with 9 bases between. The CDR3 extends over 14 amino acids. Germline assignment: CDR1 DFQATT and CDR2 SNEGSKA (reference sequence). CDR3 nucleotide sequence: TGCAGTGCTAGAGCCCGATTAACCAAAAACATTCAGTACTTC. This translates into CSARARLTKNIQYF.

The chain carries TRBV7-3 and TRBJ2-3, with a weak D call TRBD1 (6 bases). This CDR3 region has 14 residues. Trimming stripped 3 bases from V and 4 bases from J, with 11 bases between. Germline assignment: CDR1 SGHTA and CDR2 FQGTGA. The CDR3 loop is CASSLQRGSDTQYF. In nucleotides, the CDR3 is TGTGCCAGCAGCTTGCAAAGGGGGTCAGATACGCAGTATTTT.

The genes are TRBV7-2 and TRBJ2-7, with D perhaps being TRBD1 or TRBD2 (5 bases each). Germline CDR1 is SGHTA and CDR2 is FQGNSA. The CDR3 runs to 15 residues. Trimming stripped 8 bases from V and 1 base from J, with 18 bases between. The CDR3 reads CASGPGPVGSYEQYF. The CDR3 coding sequence is TGTGCCAGCGGCCCGGGGCCGGTAGGGTCCTACGAGCAGTACTTC.

This clonotype was counted a few times. J is TRBJ2-7 and V is TRBV3-1, with 12 bases lining up with TRBD1. J gave up 7 bases and V 2 bases, and 9 bases lay outside the gene matches. The length of the CDR3 is 16 residues. Per the germline V gene, CDR1 is LGHDT and CDR2 is YNNKEL (reference sequence). The CDR3 loop is CASSQWRGQGAREQYF. The CDR3 nucleotides are TGTGCCAGCAGCCAATGGCGGGGACAGGGGGCGCGAGAGCAGTACTTC.

Ten or more counts support this clonotype. V usage is TRBV7-2 and J usage is TRBJ2-3; TRBD1 is a possible D gene (7 bases). The V gene's germline CDR1 is SGHTA and CDR2 FQGNSA. The CDR3 runs 14 residues. The V and J ends lost 6 bases and 10 bases respectively, with 20 bases between them. CDR3: CASRAREQGTSQYF. In DNA form, the CDR3 reads TGTGCCAGCAGGGCTCGGGAACAGGGGACTTCGCAGTATTTT.

This clonotype was detected a few times. V usage is TRBV12-3 or TRBV12-4 and J usage is TRBJ2-1; 14 nucleotides align to TRBD2. CDR3 length: 13 residues. The V and J ends lost 5 bases and 13 bases, in that order; junction bases with no gene match: 4. CDR3 amino acids: CASSPGTSGRQFF. Written as DNA, the CDR3 is TGTGCCAGCAGTCCCGGGACTAGCGGGAGACAGTTCTTC.

This sequence joins TRBV20-1 and TRBJ2-5; D remains unclear. With 3 bases removed from V and 5 bases from J, the gap between germline ends came to 7 bases. The CDR3 sequence is 11 residues long. Germline V gives CDR1 DFQATT, CDR2 SNEGSKA (reference sequence). CDR3 loop: CSASLHETQYF. Written as DNA, the CDR3 is TGCAGTGCTAGTCTCCACGAGACCCAGTACTTC.

The genes are TRBV5-5 and TRBJ1-1, with 10 positions matching TRBD1. This CDR3 region has 16 residues. In germline, CDR1 is SGHKS, CDR2 YYEKEE (reference sequence). V shed 4 bases, J shed 7 bases, and the junction held 13 bases outside the gene matches. CDR3 DNA sequence: TGTGCCAGCAGCGGGAGACAGGGGGCTTACGATGGTGAAGCTTTCTTT. Its protein product is CASSGRQGAYDGEAFF. Filled out from reference TRBV5-5 and TRBJ1-1, the complete variable domain reads DAGVTQSPTHLIKTRGQQVTLRCSPISGHKSVSWYQQVLGQGPQFIFQYYEKEERGRGNFPDRFSARQFPNYSSELNVNALLLGDSALYLCASSGRQGAYDGEAFFGQGTRLTVV.